This T cell receptor (beta chain) comes out of a study of molecular identifiers for immune sequencing clone quantification. The study's findings and limits: In a background of around 1 million naive cells, spiked Jurkat TCR RNA from one cell was reportedly detectable.

TCRdb called the PCR reads again in MiXCR, with one record for every CDR3 protein. The sample has roughly 90,000 distinct CDR3 sequences, 15% to 20% seen once; the top ten hold about 0.85%. Germline CDR1 and CDR2: SGHNT and YYREEE (reference sequence). The CDR3 runs 17 residues. V gave up 0 bases and J gave up 2 bases, with 18 bases separating them. This clonotype was observed many times. Its specificity is unknown. This sequence was found in a human donor in good health. Some libraries in this study had Jurkat cell RNA spiked in. The sequenced sample was naive CD8+ T cells from blood, with Jurkat cell RNA spiked in. Stated subset: FACS-sorted CD8+CD4-CCR7+CD45RA+ naive T cells. V usage is TRBV5-4 and J usage is TRBJ2-7, with D perhaps TRBD1 (6 bases). DNA of the CDR3: TGTGCCAGCAGCTTGGGTTCTATACCGGGACAACCCTACGAGCAGTACTTC. Its protein is CASSLGSIPGQPYEQYF.